This passage covers 30 T cell receptor beta chains from one sample sequenced in a study of blood T cell repertoires in COVID-19. The protocol was immunoSEQ multiplex PCR, while the TCRdb copy is restricted to in-frame clones and leaves out a portion. The profile shows fewer than 85,000 clones, approximately 80% of them singletons. Input material: peripheral blood. All receptors derive from a woman in her fifties or sixties with acute or convalescent COVID-19.

The genes are TRBV19 and TRBJ2-7; maybe TRBD2 (6 bases). Germline-derived CDR1 and CDR2 are LNHDA and SQIVND (reference sequence). The CDR3 contains 16 residues. V was clipped by 4 bases and J by 0 bases, with 16 bases between them. CDR3 amino acids: CASSSSPGESSYEQYF. The CDR3 DNA sequence: TGTGCCAGTAGTAGTTCCCCGGGGGAAAGCTCCTACGAGCAGTACTTC.

The chain combines TRBV19 with TRBJ2-2, with D possibly being TRBD2 (6 bases). This CDR3 region has 14 residues. V was pared by 6 bases and J by 2 bases, with 10 bases between. The germline gives CDR1 LNHDA, CDR2 SQIVND (reference sequence). CDR3 region: CASSGTPNTGELFF. The CDR3 coding sequence is TGTGCCAGTAGCGGGACTCCCAACACCGGGGAGCTGTTTTTT. Full variable domain (rest looked up from reference TRBV19 and TRBJ2-2): DGGITQSPKYLFRKEGQNVTLSCEQNLNHDAMYWYRQDPGQGLRLIYYSQIVNDFQKGDIAEGYSVSREKKESFPLTVTSAQKNPTAFYLCASSGTPNTGELFFGEGSRLTVL.

CDR3 protein: CASRPGQASGYTF. CDR3 DNA: TGTGCCAGCAGGCCGGGACAGGCAAGTGGCTACACCTTC. The gene calls are TRBV6-5 and TRBJ1-2; 8 bases are shared with TRBD1. From germline, CDR1 is MNHEY and CDR2 SVGAGI. The CDR3 has 13 amino acids. V shed 6 bases, J shed 7 bases, and the junction held 7 bases outside the gene matches.

This clone was seen a few times. The V and J genes are TRBV19 and TRBJ2-5, with TRBD1 matching over 9 bases. V lost 5 bases, J lost 3 bases, and 4 bases stayed unmatched. This CDR3 has 14 residues. CDR1 and CDR2 (germline): LNHDA, SQIVND (reference sequence). CDR3 nucleotide sequence: TGTGCCAGTAGTCAACAGGGGGCTGAAGAGACCCAGTACTTC. This translates into CASSQQGAEETQYF. The variable domain in full, with the rest retrieved from reference TRBV19 and TRBJ2-5, is DGGITQSPKYLFRKEGQNVTLSCEQNLNHDAMYWYRQDPGQGLRLIYYSQIVNDFQKGDIAEGYSVSREKKESFPLTVTSAQKNPTAFYLCASSQQGAEETQYFGPGTRLLVL.

CDR3 bases: TGTGCCAGCAGCTATCGATCTAGCGGGGGGGCCAGGGAGCAGTACTTC. This gives the protein CASSYRSSGGAREQYF. The rearrangement joins TRBV3-1 (or the pseudogene TRBV3-2) to TRBJ2-7; 12 bases align to TRBD2. The germline gives CDR1 LGHDT, CDR2 YNNKEL (reference sequence). This CDR3 has 16 amino acids. V shed 5 bases and J 7 bases; nucleotides not matched to a gene: 12.

The chain has TRBV3-1 (or the pseudogene TRBV3-2) and TRBJ2-7, with 7 bases identical to TRBD2. This CDR3 has 16 residues. Germline-derived CDR1 and CDR2 are LGHDT and YNNKEL (reference sequence). Unmatched junction bases numbered 11, after V lost 4 bases and J lost 2 bases. The CDR3 loop reads CASSPQLLAGAYEQYF. The CDR3 nucleotides are TGTGCCAGCAGCCCACAACTCCTGGCGGGGGCCTACGAGCAGTACTTC.

The chain is built from TRBV5-1 and TRBJ2-7; no definite D call. Trimming left V 0 bases short and J 6 bases short, with 10 bases between. Germline V gene sequence: CDR1 SGHRS, CDR2 YFSETQ. This CDR3 has 13 amino acids. Here the CDR3 DNA reads TGCGCCAGCAGCTTGGTACGGGTCGGCGAGCAGTACTTC. The encoded protein is CASSLVRVGEQYF.

This clone was picked up many times. The V call is TRBV6-5, the J call TRBJ1-4; D gene uncertain. V was shortened by 6 bases and J by 10 bases, with 12 bases between the two germline ends. CDR1 and CDR2 (germline): MNHEY, SVGAGI. The CDR3 contains 12 residues. CDR3 loop: CASRFDAVKLFF. The CDR3 nucleotides read TGTGCCAGCAGATTTGACGCGGTAAAACTGTTTTTT.

The chain couples TRBV18 to TRBJ1-1; 7 bases align to TRBD1. V shed 0 bases and J 0 bases; nucleotides not matched to a gene: 4. CDR3 size: 16 residues. Germline lookup yields CDR1 KGHSH and CDR2 LQKENI. In DNA form, the CDR3 reads TGTGCCAGCTCACCACCAGGGGGCCAAGTGAACACTGAAGCTTTCTTT. Residues: CASSPPGGQVNTEAFF.

The V call is TRBV6-6, the J call TRBJ1-2; 12 bases map to TRBD1. CDR1 is MNHNY, CDR2 SVGAGI, per germline (reference sequence). J gave up 14 bases and V 4 bases, and 11 bases lay outside the gene matches. CDR3 size: 14 residues. The CDR3, as DNA: TGTGCCAGCAGTTCCACACCGGGACAGGGGGCGCGAACCTTC. Its translation is CASSSTPGQGARTF.

The chain is built from TRBV6-1 and TRBJ2-3; TRBD2 is a possible D gene (5 bases). Germline V lookup: CDR1 MNHNS, CDR2 SASEGT. The CDR3 totals 15 residues. V gave up 3 bases and J gave up 4 bases, with 14 bases separating them. The DNA for the CDR3 is TGTGCCAGCAGTGATCAGCCCCTCGGGGCAGATACGCAGTATTTT. This sequence encodes CASSDQPLGADTQYF.

This clone was detected once. The CDR3 protein is CASSQSTGTGEKLFF. In DNA form, the CDR3 reads TGTGCCAGCAGCCAGTCGACAGGGACGGGTGAAAAACTGTTTTTT. The V gene is TRBV3-1 (or the pseudogene TRBV3-2), the J gene TRBJ1-4; 7 nucleotides agree with TRBD1. V trimming: 3 bases; J trimming: 7 bases; junction bases outside the gene matches: 8. The CDR3 contains 15 residues. Germline loops: CDR1 LGHDT, CDR2 YNNKEL (reference sequence).

In the case of this clone: A read error may account for a junction end that differs from germline. V usage is TRBV5-5 and J usage is TRBJ1-2; the D is unclear. The CDR3 runs 10 residues. Germline lookup yields CDR1 SGHKS and CDR2 YYEKEE (reference sequence). The CDR3 region has the DNA TGTGCCAGCAGCGCCGGGATCCTGGAGTTT. Protein sequence: CASSAGILEF.

The rearrangement links TRBV19 to TRBJ1-3, with D maybe TRBD1 (5 bases). This CDR3 contains 14 residues. With 5 bases removed from V and 4 bases from J, the gap between germline ends came to 12 bases. Germline CDR1 and CDR2: LNHDA and SQIVND (reference sequence). CDR3 in amino acids: CASSSGRVGNTIYF. In DNA, the CDR3 is TGTGCCAGTAGTTCCGGCAGGGTAGGAAACACCATATATTTT.

This sequence joins TRBV18 and TRBJ2-5; the D is unclear. Germline lookup yields CDR1 KGHSH and CDR2 LQKENI. Trimming stripped 3 bases from V and 5 bases from J, with 13 bases between. The CDR3 length is 14 residues. CDR3 coding DNA: TGTGCCAGCTCACCGGCGGAAAGTCGGGAGACCCAGTACTTC. Its protein is CASSPAESRETQYF.

The chain employs TRBV10-1 and TRBJ1-1, with D unresolved. The germline V gene has CDR1 WNHNN and CDR2 SYGVQD (reference sequence). Trimming shortened V by 4 bases and J by 12 bases, and 21 bases separated the two germline ends. There are 14 residues in the CDR3. Written as DNA, the CDR3 is TGCGCCAGCAGTGGGGGTCCGGGAAACGTAATGACTTTCTTT. Protein product: CASSGGPGNVMTFF.

The V gene is TRBV19, the J gene TRBJ2-7; 7 positions match TRBD1. V was pared by 5 bases and J by 2 bases, with 3 bases of the junction left unmatched. This CDR3 spans 13 amino acids. Per germline, CDR1 LNHDA and CDR2 SQIVND (reference sequence). The CDR3 DNA reads TGTGCCAGTAGTCGGGACAGAACCTACGAGCAGTACTTC. This gives the protein CASSRDRTYEQYF.

The V gene is TRBV7-9, the J gene TRBJ1-2; 9 positions match TRBD1. V lost 5 bases, J lost 8 bases, and 6 bases stayed unmatched. In germline, CDR1 is SEHNR, CDR2 FQNEAQ (reference sequence). The CDR3 has 13 amino acids. The CDR3 reads CASSPGQGFGYTF. CDR3 DNA sequence: TGTGCCAGCAGCCCGGGACAGGGCTTCGGCTACACCTTC.

The J gene is TRBJ2-2, the V gene TRBV30; 8 positions agree with TRBD1. The germline CDR1 and CDR2 sequences are GTSNPN and SVGIG (reference sequence). This CDR3 is 13 amino acids long. V was pared by 5 bases and J by 7 bases, with 6 bases of the junction left unmatched. CDR3 nucleotides: TGTGCCTGGTCCCACGGGACAGGCGGGGAGCTGTTTTTT. Translation gives CAWSHGTGGELFF.

The genes are TRBV5-1 and TRBJ2-3, with a weak D call TRBD2 (6 bases). With 1 base removed from V and 0 bases from J, the gap between germline ends came to 9 bases. CDR1 is SGHRS, CDR2 YFSETQ, per germline. The CDR3 consists of 15 residues. CDR3 protein: CASSLWGDSTDTQYF. The CDR3 DNA follows: TGCGCCAGCAGCTTGTGGGGGGATAGCACAGATACGCAGTATTTT.

The V and J genes are TRBV5-1 and TRBJ2-3; D not resolved. The length of the CDR3 is 13 residues. Trimming removed 0 bases at V and 4 bases at J, with 6 bases between. CDR1 SGHRS and CDR2 YFSETQ come from the germline V gene. The CDR3 sequence is CASSLAGADTQYF. DNA for the CDR3: TGCGCCAGCAGCTTGGCCGGAGCAGATACGCAGTATTTT.

The V and J genes are TRBV6-5 and TRBJ2-7; D gene unclear. The ends were cut back, 4 bases at V and 0 bases at J, with 7 bases in the middle. The germline V gene has CDR1 MNHEY and CDR2 SVGAGI. The CDR3 sequence is 13 residues long. CDR3 DNA: TGTGCCAGCAGTTGGAGTTTCTCCTACGAGCAGTACTTC. The encoded protein is CASSWSFSYEQYF.

The chain recombines TRBV18 with TRBJ2-2, with D possibly TRBD1 on 5 matching bases. The V and J ends lost 1 base and 4 bases respectively, with 16 bases between them. This CDR3 is built from 17 residues. Germline CDR1 reads KGHSH; CDR2 reads LQKENI. CDR3 DNA sequence: TGTGCCAGCTCACCACGTCAGGGTAGGACGAGCACCGGGGAGCTGTTTTTT. Translated, it gives CASSPRQGRTSTGELFF.

There are a few counts of this clone. The chain combines TRBV15 with TRBJ2-7; 7 bases are shared with TRBD1. Germline lookup yields CDR1 LNHNV and CDR2 YYDKDF (reference sequence). The length of the CDR3 is 15 residues. Trimming removed 3 bases from V and 0 bases from J; junction bases left unmatched: 5. The CDR3 DNA sequence: TGTGCCACCAGCAGGCCGGGACAGAGCTCCTACGAGCAGTACTTC. This gives the protein CATSRPGQSSYEQYF. Full variable domain (missing parts from reference TRBV15 and TRBJ2-7): DAMVIQNPRYQVTQFGKPVTLSCSQTLNHNVMYWYQQKSSQAPKLLFHYYDKDFNNEADTPDNFQSRRPNTSFCFLDIRSPGLGDTAMYLCATSRPGQSSYEQYFGPGTRLTVT.

J is TRBJ1-5 and V is TRBV6-6; D is perhaps TRBD1 (6 bases). Germline V gene lookup returns CDR1 MNHNY and CDR2 SVGAGI (reference sequence). The V end lost 5 bases, the J end lost 7 bases, and 21 bases lay between the germline ends. The CDR3 has 16 amino acids. The CDR3 DNA reads TGTGCCAGCAGTGGGGCATCACAGGGTCGATTCCAGCCCCAGCATTTT. Translation: CASSGASQGRFQPQHF.

This sequence joins TRBV7-8 and TRBJ2-7, with a weak D call TRBD2 (5 bases). The CDR3 runs to 16 residues. With 1 base removed from V and 5 bases from J, the gap between germline ends came to 18 bases. CDR1 is SGHVS, CDR2 FQNEAQ, per germline. CDR3 sequence reads: CASSLGRIRDFHEQYF. The CDR3 DNA sequence: TGTGCCAGCAGCTTAGGTCGTATTCGGGATTTCCACGAGCAGTACTTC.

The CDR3 DNA reads TGTGCCAGCTCAAGGGACAGACCTGACACTGAAGCTTTCTTT. Translating it yields CASSRDRPDTEAFF. The gene calls are TRBV18 and TRBJ1-1; the match to TRBD1 covers 7 bases. The CDR3 length is 14 residues. With V trimmed by 5 bases and J by 3 bases, 6 bases remained unmatched. CDR1 and CDR2 from the germline V gene are KGHSH and LQKENI.

In the case of this clone: Within the sample, other DNA sequences also encode this same CDR3. Here the CDR3 reads CASSFRGNSPLHF. Written as DNA, the CDR3 is TGTGCCAGCAGTTTCAGGGGGAATTCACCCCTCCACTTT. J is TRBJ1-6 and V is TRBV27; 7 bases align to TRBD1. In germline, CDR1 is MNHEY, CDR2 SMNVEV (reference sequence). V dropped 3 bases and J dropped 7; count of bases not matched to a gene: 0. This CDR3 contains 13 residues.

The rearrangement links TRBV6-5 to TRBJ2-7; D is possibly TRBD2 (7 bases). The CDR3 contains 15 residues. V dropped 6 bases and J dropped 0 bases, with 15 bases sitting between them. The germline V gene encodes CDR1 MNHEY and CDR2 SVGAGI. In DNA, the CDR3 is TGTGCCAGCAGACACAACGGGGGGCTCTCCTACGAGCAGTACTTC. This translates into CASRHNGGLSYEQYF.

The genes are TRBV19 and TRBJ1-3; no definite D call. V dropped 3 bases and J dropped 7 bases, with 10 bases sitting between them. Germline CDR1 reads LNHDA; CDR2 reads SQIVND (reference sequence). The length of the CDR3 is 13 residues. The CDR3 DNA follows: TGTGCCAGTAGTATCGGAGCGGGGAACACCATATATTTT. It yields the protein CASSIGAGNTIYF.